This TCR beta chain was recorded in a study of shared clonotypes between healthy human individuals. Assay: immunoSEQ multiplex PCR; the TCRdb copy retains only in-frame clones and omits some. The sample gives 950,000 to 1,300,000 clones, approximately 68% of which show up once; over 1.3% is in the top ten. This CDR3 is built from 14 residues. Trimming removed 3 bases from V and 7 bases from J; junction bases left unmatched: 5. Germline-derived CDR1 and CDR2 are MNHNY and SVGAGI (reference sequence). The clonotype comes from a man in his late teens or twenties in good health. What was sequenced was memory CD4+ T cells sorted from blood. Subset given: CD45RA-negative fraction. The V and J genes are TRBV6-6 and TRBJ2-1, with 8 bases lining up with TRBD2. CDR3 sequence reads: CASSYGLAGNEQFF. The CDR3 nucleotides read TGTGCCAGCAGTTATGGTCTAGCGGGTAATGAGCAGTTCTTC.